This T cell receptor (beta chain) was recovered during a study of siplizumab effects on memory and regulatory T cells. Per individual sample, approximately 100,000 TCR templates were assayed. Profiling relied on immunoSEQ multiplex PCR, and the TCRdb table lists in-frame clones only, not all of them. This sample has 94,000 or so clones, with approximately 97% found just once. The CDR3 extends over 16 amino acids. The study's findings and limits: With siplizumab, mappable alloreactive CD4+ clones averaged around 70% Treg-derived, versus less than 35% in controls. It seemed that naive T cells were more diverse than memory cells and were major contributors to the alloresponse.

For this clone: What it binds is not known.

The clonotype was recovered from a human donor in good health. The specimen was naive CD4+ T cells sorted from blood. The V gene is TRBV21-1, the J gene TRBJ2-1. TRBV21-1 represents a pseudogene. The CDR3 spells CASSNGRGPRDNEQFF. Here the CDR3 DNA reads TGTGCCAGCAGCAACGGCCGGGGCCCACGGGACAATGAGCAGTTCTTC.